This section outlines one T cell receptor beta chain sequence together with its context. The germline V and J ends were trimmed by 5 bases and 3 bases, with 10 bases remaining between them. The CDR3 covers 13 residues. Germline V CDR1 and CDR2: MGHDK, SYGVNS. A quantity of about 0.5 to 1 ug RNA underwent reverse transcription using random hexamers. TCRdb itself ran the immunoSEQ multiplex PCR reads through MiXCR, one entry per CDR3 protein. The sample lists some 400,000 distinct CDR3 sequences, more than 80% occurring once. This sample was included in a study of CD8 T cells in Susac syndrome. The V call is TRBV25-1, the J call TRBJ1-1; D perhaps matches TRBD1 (5 bases). Sequencing used CD8+ T cells from PBMCs. The TCR sequence derives from a human donor with multiple sclerosis. The CDR3 DNA is TGTGCCAGCAGTATGGGGACGTACACTGAAGCTTTCTTT. Amino acids: CASSMGTYTEAFF.